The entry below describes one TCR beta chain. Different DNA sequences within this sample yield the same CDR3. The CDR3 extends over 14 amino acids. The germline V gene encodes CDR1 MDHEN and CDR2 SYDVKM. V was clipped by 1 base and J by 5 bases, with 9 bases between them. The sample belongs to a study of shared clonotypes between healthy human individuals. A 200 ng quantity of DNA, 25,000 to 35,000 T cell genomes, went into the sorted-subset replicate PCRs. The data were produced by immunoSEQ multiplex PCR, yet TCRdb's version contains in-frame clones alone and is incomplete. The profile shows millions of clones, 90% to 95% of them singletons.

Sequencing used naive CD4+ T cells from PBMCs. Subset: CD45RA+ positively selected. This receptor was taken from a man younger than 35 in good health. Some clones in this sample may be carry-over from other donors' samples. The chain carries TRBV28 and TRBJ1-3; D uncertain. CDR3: CASSLSGSRNTIYF. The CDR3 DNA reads TGTGCCAGCAGTTTATCGGGCTCGAGAAACACCATATATTTT.